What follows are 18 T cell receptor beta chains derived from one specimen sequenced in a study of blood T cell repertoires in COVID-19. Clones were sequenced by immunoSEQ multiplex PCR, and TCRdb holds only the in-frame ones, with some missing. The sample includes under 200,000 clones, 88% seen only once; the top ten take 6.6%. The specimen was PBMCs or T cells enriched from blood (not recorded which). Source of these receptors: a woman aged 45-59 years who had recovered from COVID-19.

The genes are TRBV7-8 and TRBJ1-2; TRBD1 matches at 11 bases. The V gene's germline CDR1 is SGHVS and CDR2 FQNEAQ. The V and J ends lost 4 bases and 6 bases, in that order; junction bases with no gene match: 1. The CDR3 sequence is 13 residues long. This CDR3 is CASSSDRGHGYTF. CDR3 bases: TGTGCCAGCAGCTCGGACAGGGGGCATGGCTACACCTTC. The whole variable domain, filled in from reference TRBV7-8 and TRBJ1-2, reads GAGVSQSPRYKVAKRGQDVALRCDPISGHVSLFWYQQALGQGPEFLTYFQNEAQLDKSGLPSDRFFAERPEGSVSTLKIQRTQQEDSAVYLCASSSDRGHGYTFGSGTRLTVV.

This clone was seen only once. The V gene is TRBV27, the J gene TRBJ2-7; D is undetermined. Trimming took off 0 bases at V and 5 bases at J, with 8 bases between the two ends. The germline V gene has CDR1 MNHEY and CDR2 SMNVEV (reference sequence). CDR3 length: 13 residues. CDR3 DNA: TGTGCCAGCAGTTTATCAAAATGGCACGAGCAGTACTTC. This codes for CASSLSKWHEQYF.

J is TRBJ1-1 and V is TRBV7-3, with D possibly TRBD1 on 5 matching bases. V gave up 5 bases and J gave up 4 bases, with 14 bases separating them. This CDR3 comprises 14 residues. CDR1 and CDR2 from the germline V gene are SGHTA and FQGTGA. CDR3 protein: CASSEYTGLTEAFF. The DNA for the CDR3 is TGTGCCAGCAGCGAGTACACGGGACTCACTGAAGCTTTCTTT. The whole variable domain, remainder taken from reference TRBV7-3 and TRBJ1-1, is GAGVSQTPSNKVTEKGKYVELRCDPISGHTALYWYRQSLGQGPEFLIYFQGTGAADDSGLPNDRFFAVRPEGSVSTLKIQRTERGDSAVYLCASSEYTGLTEAFFGQGTRLTVV.

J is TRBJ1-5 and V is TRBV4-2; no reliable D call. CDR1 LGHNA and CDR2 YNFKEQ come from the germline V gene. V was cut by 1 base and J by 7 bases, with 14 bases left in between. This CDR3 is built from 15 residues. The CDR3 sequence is CASSQVDKTGQPQHF. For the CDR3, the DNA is TGTGCCAGCAGCCAAGTCGACAAGACGGGGCAGCCCCAGCATTTT.

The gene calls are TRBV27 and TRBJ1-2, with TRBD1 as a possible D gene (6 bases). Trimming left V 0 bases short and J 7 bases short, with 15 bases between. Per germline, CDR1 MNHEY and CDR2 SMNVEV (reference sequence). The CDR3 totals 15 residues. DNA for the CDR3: TGTGCCAGCAGTTTATCCCCCAGGGGAGGGGGTGGCTACACCTTC. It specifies CASSLSPRGGGGYTF.

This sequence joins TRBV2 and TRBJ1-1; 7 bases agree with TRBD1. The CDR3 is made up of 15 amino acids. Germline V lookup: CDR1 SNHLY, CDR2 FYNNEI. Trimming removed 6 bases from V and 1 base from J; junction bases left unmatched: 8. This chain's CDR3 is CASRERGQRNTEAFF. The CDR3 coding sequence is TGTGCCAGCAGGGAGAGGGGGCAGCGGAACACTGAAGCTTTCTTT.

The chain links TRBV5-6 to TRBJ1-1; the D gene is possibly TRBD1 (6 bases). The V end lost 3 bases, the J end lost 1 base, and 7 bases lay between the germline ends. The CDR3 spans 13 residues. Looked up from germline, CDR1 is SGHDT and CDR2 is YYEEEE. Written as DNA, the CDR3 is TGTGCCAGCAGCTGGGGACAGAACACTGAAGCTTTCTTT. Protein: CASSWGQNTEAFF.

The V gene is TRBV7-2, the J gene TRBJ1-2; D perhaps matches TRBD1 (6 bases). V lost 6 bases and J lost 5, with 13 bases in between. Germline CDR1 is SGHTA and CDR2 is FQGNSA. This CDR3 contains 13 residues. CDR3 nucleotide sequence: TGTGCCAGCAGTCTTGGACAGCCTTATGGCTACACCTTC. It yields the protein CASSLGQPYGYTF.

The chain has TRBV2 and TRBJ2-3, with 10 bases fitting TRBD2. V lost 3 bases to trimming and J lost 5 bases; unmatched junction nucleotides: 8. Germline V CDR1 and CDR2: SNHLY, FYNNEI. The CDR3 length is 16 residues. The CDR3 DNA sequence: TGTGCCAGCAGTGAGTGGGGACTAGCGTCAGGAGATACGCAGTATTTT. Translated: CASSEWGLASGDTQYF.

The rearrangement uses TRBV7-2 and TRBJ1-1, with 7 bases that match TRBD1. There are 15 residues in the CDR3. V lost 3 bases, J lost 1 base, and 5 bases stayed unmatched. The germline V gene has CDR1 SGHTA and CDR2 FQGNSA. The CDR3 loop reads CASSFSGTANTEAFF. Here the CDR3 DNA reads TGTGCCAGCAGCTTTTCCGGGACAGCGAACACTGAAGCTTTCTTT. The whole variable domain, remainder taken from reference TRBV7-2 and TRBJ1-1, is GAGVSQSPSNKVTEKGKDVELRCDPISGHTALYWYRQSLGQGLEFLIYFQGNSAPDKSGLPSDRFSAERTGGSVSTLTIQRTQQEDSAVYLCASSFSGTANTEAFFGQGTRLTVV.

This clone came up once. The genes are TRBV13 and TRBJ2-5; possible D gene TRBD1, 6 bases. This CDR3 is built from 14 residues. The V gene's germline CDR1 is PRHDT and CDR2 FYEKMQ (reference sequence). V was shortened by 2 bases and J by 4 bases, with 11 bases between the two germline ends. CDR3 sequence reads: CASSLRQQGETQYF. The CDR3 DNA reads TGTGCCAGCAGCTTAAGGCAACAGGGAGAGACCCAGTACTTC.

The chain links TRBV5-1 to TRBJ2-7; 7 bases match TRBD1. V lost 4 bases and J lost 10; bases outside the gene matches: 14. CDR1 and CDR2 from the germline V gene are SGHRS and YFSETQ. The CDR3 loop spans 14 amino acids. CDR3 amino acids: CASSPGRLQGTQYF. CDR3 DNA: TGCGCCAGCAGCCCGGGTAGACTACAGGGGACACAGTACTTC.

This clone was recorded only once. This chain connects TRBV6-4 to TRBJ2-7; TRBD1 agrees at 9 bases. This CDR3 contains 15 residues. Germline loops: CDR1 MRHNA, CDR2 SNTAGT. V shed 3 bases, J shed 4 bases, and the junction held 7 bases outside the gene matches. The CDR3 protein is CASSEGTGRGYEQYF. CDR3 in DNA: TGTGCCAGCAGTGAGGGGACAGGGCGGGGGTACGAGCAGTACTTC.

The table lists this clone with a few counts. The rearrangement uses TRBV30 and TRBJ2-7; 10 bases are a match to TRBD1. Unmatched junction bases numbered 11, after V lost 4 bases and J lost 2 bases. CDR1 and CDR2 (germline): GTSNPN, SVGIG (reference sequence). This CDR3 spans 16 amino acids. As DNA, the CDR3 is TGTGCCTGGATGGGACAGGGGACCCAGAGTCCCTACGAGCAGTACTTC. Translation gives CAWMGQGTQSPYEQYF.

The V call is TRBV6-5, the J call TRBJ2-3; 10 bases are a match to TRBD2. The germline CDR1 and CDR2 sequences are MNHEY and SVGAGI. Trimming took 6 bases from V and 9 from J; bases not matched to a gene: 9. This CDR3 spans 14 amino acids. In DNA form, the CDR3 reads TGTGCCAGCAGCCGCGACCCTAGCGGGGGCACGCAGTATTTT. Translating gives CASSRDPSGGTQYF.

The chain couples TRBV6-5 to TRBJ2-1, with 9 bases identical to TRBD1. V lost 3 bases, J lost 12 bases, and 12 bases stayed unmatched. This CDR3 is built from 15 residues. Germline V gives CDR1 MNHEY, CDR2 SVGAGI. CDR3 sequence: CASSYGGTGLEGQFF. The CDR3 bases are TGTGCCAGCAGTTATGGGGGGACAGGGCTAGAGGGGCAGTTCTTC.

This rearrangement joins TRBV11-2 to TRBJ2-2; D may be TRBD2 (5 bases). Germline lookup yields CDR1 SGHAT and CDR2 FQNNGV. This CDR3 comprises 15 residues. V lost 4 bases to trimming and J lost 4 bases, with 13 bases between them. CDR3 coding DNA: TGTGCCAGCAGCTGGGTCCGGGAAGGCACCGGGGAGCTGTTTTTT. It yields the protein CASSWVREGTGELFF.

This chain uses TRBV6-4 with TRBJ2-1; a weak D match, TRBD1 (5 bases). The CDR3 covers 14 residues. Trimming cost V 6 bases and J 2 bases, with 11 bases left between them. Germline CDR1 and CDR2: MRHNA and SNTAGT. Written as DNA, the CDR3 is TGTGCCAGCAGAAAAGACAGTGCCTACAATGAGCAGTTCTTC. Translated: CASRKDSAYNEQFF.